These 3 T cell receptor beta chains were all obtained from the same sample, sequenced in a study of blood T cell repertoires in COVID-19. The table came from immunoSEQ multiplex PCR; TCRdb's copy has only in-frame clones and leaves some out. The sample comprises tens of thousands of clones, under 95% of which are singletons, and around 2.5% rests with the top ten. The material sequenced was peripheral blood. The receptor set was obtained from a human donor with active COVID-19. The donor label of this sample is uncertain.

J is TRBJ2-3 and V is TRBV19; tentative D call: TRBD1 (6 bases). The germline gives CDR1 LNHDA, CDR2 SQIVND (reference sequence). Trimming stripped 7 bases from V and 1 base from J, with 15 bases between. The CDR3 runs 15 residues. The CDR3, as DNA: TGTGCCAGTACCCGGACAGATTGGGGCACAGATACGCAGTATTTT. Encoded protein: CASTRTDWGTDTQYF.

The chain links TRBV9 to TRBJ2-7; TRBD1 agrees at 9 bases. Germline V gene sequence: CDR1 SGDLS, CDR2 YYNGEE. This CDR3 is 14 amino acids long. J gave up 5 bases and V 3 bases, and 6 bases lay outside the gene matches. The CDR3 spells CASSEDRGQDEQYF. The CDR3 DNA is TGTGCCAGCAGCGAGGACAGGGGTCAGGACGAGCAGTACTTC.

The chain couples TRBV18 to TRBJ1-2; D ambiguous. Between the trimmed V and J ends, which lost 3 bases and 4 bases, there was a span of 12 bases. CDR1 and CDR2 (germline): KGHSH, LQKENI. This CDR3 region has 14 residues. CDR3 amino acids: CASSPLRLAYGYTF. CDR3 in DNA: TGTGCCAGCTCACCTCTGAGGTTGGCCTATGGCTACACCTTC. The variable domain in full, with the rest retrieved from reference TRBV18 and TRBJ1-2, is NAGVMQNPRHLVRRRGQEARLRCSPMKGHSHVYWYRQLPEEGLKFMVYLQKENIIDESGMPKERFSAEFPKEGPSILRIQQVVRGDSAAYFCASSPLRLAYGYTFGSGTRLTVV.